Listed here is a single T cell receptor beta chain. Its specificity is not known. Germline CDR1 reads GTSNPN; CDR2 reads SVGIG (reference sequence). This CDR3 contains 13 residues. Deletions cut 2 bases from V and 3 bases from J, with 10 bases between. These data originate in a study of CD8+ T cells in alopecia areata. Across the study: Oral tofacitinib, 5 to 10 mg twice daily, was given in an open-label trial. Points from the study as a whole: Unlike in mice, where it was clearer, TCR sharing across patients was less clear, possibly HLA-related. Scalp clonality and expanded CD8+ clones among the top 100 fell significantly with tofacitinib. Having just one nonresponder leaves the connection between baseline CD8+ expansion and response unresolved.

Noted treatment: oral pan-JAK inhibitor, 5-10 mg twice daily. RNA extraction was followed by reverse transcription into cDNA, which acted as the sequencing template. Sequencing was performed with immunoSEQ multiplex PCR; in TCRdb, only in-frame clones are kept and a portion is missing. The sample lists about 190,000 clones, 60% occurring once. The specimen was CD4+ T cells sorted from blood, collected at week 4, from a patient treated with tofacitinib. The sequence was obtained from a human donor with alopecia areata. The rearrangement uses TRBV30 and TRBJ1-1; D is unresolved. The CDR3 spells CAWSMTDYTEAFF. For the CDR3, the DNA is TGTGCCTGGAGTATGACGGATTACACTGAAGCTTTCTTT.